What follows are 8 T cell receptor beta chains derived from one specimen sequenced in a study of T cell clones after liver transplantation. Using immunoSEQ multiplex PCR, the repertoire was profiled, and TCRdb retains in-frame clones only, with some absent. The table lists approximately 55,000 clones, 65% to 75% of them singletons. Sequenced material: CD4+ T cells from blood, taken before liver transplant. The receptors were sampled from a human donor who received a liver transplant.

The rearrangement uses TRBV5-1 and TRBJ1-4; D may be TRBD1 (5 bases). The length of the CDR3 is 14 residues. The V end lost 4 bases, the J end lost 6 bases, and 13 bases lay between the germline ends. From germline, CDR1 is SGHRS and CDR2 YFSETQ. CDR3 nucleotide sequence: TGCGCCAGCAGCGCAACCAGGGCGGATGAAAAACTGTTTTTT. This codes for CASSATRADEKLFF.

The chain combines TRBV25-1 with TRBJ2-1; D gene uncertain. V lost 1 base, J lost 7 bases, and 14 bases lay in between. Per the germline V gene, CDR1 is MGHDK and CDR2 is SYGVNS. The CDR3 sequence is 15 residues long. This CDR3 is CASSEFGSQSNEQFF. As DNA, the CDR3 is TGTGCCAGCAGTGAATTTGGCAGTCAGTCGAATGAGCAGTTCTTC.

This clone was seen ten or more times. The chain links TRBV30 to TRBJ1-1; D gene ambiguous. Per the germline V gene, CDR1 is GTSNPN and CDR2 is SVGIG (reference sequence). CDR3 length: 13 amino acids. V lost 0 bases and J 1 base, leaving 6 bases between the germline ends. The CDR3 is CAWSVQPNTEAFF. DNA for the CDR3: TGTGCCTGGAGTGTACAACCGAACACTGAAGCTTTCTTT.

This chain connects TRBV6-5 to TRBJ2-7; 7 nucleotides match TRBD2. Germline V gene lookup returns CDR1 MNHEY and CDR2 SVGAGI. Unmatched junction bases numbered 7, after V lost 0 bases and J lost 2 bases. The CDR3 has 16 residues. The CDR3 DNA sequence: TGTGCCAGCAGTTACTCTGCGGGGGTGTATACCTACGAGCAGTACTTC. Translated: CASSYSAGVYTYEQYF.

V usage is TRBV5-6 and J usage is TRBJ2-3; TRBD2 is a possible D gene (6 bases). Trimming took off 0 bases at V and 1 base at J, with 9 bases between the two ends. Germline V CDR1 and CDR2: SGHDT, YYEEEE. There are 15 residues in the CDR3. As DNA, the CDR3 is TGTGCCAGCAGCTTGGCCCCTAGCGGCACAGATACGCAGTATTTT. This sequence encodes CASSLAPSGTDTQYF.

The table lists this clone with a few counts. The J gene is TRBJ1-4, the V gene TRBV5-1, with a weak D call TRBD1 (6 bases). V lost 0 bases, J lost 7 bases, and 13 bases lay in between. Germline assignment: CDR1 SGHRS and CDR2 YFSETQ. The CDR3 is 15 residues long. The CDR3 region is CASSLGQGFGEKLFF. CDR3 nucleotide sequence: TGCGCCAGCAGCTTGGGGCAGGGGTTTGGTGAAAAACTGTTTTTT.

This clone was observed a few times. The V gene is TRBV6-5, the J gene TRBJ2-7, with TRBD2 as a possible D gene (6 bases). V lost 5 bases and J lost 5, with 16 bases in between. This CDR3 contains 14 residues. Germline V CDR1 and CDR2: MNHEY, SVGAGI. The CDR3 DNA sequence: TGTGCCAGCAGTCCCGGGCCGGGGGACCACGAGCAGTACTTC. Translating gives CASSPGPGDHEQYF.

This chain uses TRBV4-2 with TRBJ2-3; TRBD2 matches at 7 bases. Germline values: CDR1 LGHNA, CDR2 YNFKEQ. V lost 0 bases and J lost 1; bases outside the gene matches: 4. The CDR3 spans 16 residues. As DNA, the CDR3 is TGTGCCAGCAGCCAAGAGACCCGGGGGGGCACAGATACGCAGTATTTT. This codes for CASSQETRGGTDTQYF.